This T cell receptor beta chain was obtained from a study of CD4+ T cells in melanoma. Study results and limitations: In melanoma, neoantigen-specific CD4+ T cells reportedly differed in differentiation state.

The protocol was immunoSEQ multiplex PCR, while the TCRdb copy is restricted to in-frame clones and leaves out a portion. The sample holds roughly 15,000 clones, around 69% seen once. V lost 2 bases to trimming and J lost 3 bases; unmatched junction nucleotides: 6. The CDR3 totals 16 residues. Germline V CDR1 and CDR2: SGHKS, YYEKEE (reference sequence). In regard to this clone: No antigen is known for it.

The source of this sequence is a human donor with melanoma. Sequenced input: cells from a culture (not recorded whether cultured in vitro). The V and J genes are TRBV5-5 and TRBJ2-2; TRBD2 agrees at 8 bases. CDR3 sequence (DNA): TGTGCCAGCAGCTTCACAGCGGGGGCCTACACCGGGGAGCTGTTTTTT. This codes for CASSFTAGAYTGELFF. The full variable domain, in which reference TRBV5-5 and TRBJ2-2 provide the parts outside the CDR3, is DAGVTQSPTHLIKTRGQQVTLRCSPISGHKSVSWYQQVLGQGPQFIFQYYEKEERGRGNFPDRFSARQFPNYSSELNVNALLLGDSALYLCASSFTAGAYTGELFFGEGSRLTVL.